This entry lists 7 T cell receptor beta chains sequenced from one sample in a study of T-cell memory formation after mild COVID-19. TCRdb ran MiXCR on the 5' RACE reads and lists one entry per CDR3 protein. The table includes about 140,000 distinct CDR3 sequences, roughly 15% detected once. What was sequenced was PBMCs or a T cell subset sorted from them (not recorded which). These receptors were collected from an adult woman who had mild COVID-19 (a few samples of this study predate the infection). Cell type and time point are not known.

This clonotype was detected only a few times. The chain uses TRBV15 and TRBJ2-3; 7 bases match TRBD2. The CDR3 has 16 amino acids. Germline lookup yields CDR1 LNHNV and CDR2 YYDKDF (reference sequence). The V segment lost 8 bases and the J segment 2 bases; nucleotides outside the gene matches: 13. In nucleotides, the CDR3 is TGTGCCACCTCGACATTCGAGCGGGGACCCACAGATACGCAGTATTTT. This sequence encodes CATSTFERGPTDTQYF.

This clonotype has just a few counts. The V call is TRBV11-2, the J call TRBJ2-1, with 13 bases lining up with TRBD2. Germline CDR1 and CDR2: SGHAT and FQNNGV. V shed 2 bases and J 8 bases; nucleotides not matched to a gene: 15. The CDR3 spans 19 residues. CDR3 nucleotide sequence: TGTGCCAGCAGCTTATTAGGACTAGCGGGGGTATCAGGGAGAGATGAGCAGTTCTTC. This translates into CASSLLGLAGVSGRDEQFF.

This clonotype was picked up a small number of times. V gene TRBV6-6 combines with J gene TRBJ2-7, with D possibly being TRBD1 (6 bases). Germline CDR1 reads MNHNY; CDR2 reads SVGAGI (reference sequence). Trimming took 2 bases from V and 2 from J, leaving 10 bases between them. The CDR3 consists of 14 residues. The CDR3 protein is CASSYPAGAYEQYF. In DNA, the CDR3 is TGTGCCAGCAGTTACCCAGCAGGGGCCTACGAGCAGTACTTC.

The V gene is TRBV19, the J gene TRBJ1-5; no reliable D call. Looked up from germline, CDR1 is LNHDA and CDR2 is SQIVND (reference sequence). The CDR3 covers 17 residues. The V gene lost 6 bases and the J gene lost 0 bases, with 18 bases spanning the gap. CDR3 loop: CASSRETRAYSNQPQHF. CDR3 coding DNA: TGTGCCAGTAGCCGTGAGACTCGGGCATATAGCAATCAGCCCCAGCATTTT.

This clonotype was observed at least ten times. CDR3 residues: CASSPLRVEQFF. DNA of the CDR3: TGTGCCAGCAGTCCCCTCCGCGTTGAGCAGTTCTTC. The chain joins TRBV7-9 to TRBJ2-1; no clear D. The V gene lost 6 bases and the J gene lost 9 bases, with 12 bases spanning the gap. From germline, CDR1 is SEHNR and CDR2 FQNEAQ (reference sequence). This CDR3 comprises 12 residues.

This clonotype was counted only a few times. The chain has TRBV5-1 and TRBJ2-5; possibly TRBD2 for D (5 bases). The germline CDR1 and CDR2 sequences are SGHRS and YFSETQ. Deletions cut 4 bases from V and 2 bases from J, with 18 bases between. The CDR3 spans 16 residues. Here the CDR3 DNA reads TGCGCCAGCAGCGGGGAACGGGGTAGGCTTCAAGAGACCCAGTACTTC. This encodes CASSGERGRLQETQYF.

This sequence joins TRBV6-1 and TRBJ2-1; D might be TRBD1 or TRBD2, each matching 5 bases. The CDR3 has 13 amino acids. CDR1 is MNHNS, CDR2 SASEGT, per germline. V lost 5 bases and J 9 bases, leaving 14 bases between the germline ends. The CDR3 bases are TGTGCCAGCAGTTCCGGGACGTATGGTGAGCAGTTCTTC. It specifies CASSSGTYGEQFF.